This T cell receptor beta chain appears in the sequencing data of a study of immune evolution from preneoplasia to lung adenocarcinoma. Study-level results: Later-stage lesions appeared to have more T cells, more diversity, less clonality. Top clone share appeared to fall from AAH through AIS, MIA, adenocarcinoma.

Patients had resection in Japan or China between 2014 and 2017. About this clone: What it binds is not known.

Clones were sequenced by immunoSEQ multiplex PCR, and TCRdb holds only the in-frame ones, with some missing. The sample shows thousands of clones, 77% of them seen only once. The sequencing input was FFPE adjacent normal lung tissue. The TCR comes from a person between 55 and 80 years old with lung adenocarcinoma.

CDR3 DNA: TGTGCCAGCAGTTCACCCCCCGGCCGCTACACCTTC. It specifies CASSSPPGRYTF. This sequence joins TRBV28 and TRBJ1-2, with D uncertain. The CDR3 is made up of 12 amino acids. Germline loops: CDR1 MDHEN, CDR2 SYDVKM. Trimming removed 4 bases from V and 9 bases from J, with 12 bases in between.